The rows below give T cell receptor beta chains drawn from one sample of a study of T cell responses to AZD1222 COVID-19 vaccine. Repertoires were generated with immunoSEQ multiplex PCR, while TCRdb's copy carries only in-frame clones and drops some. The repertoire holds some 130,000 clones, with about nine tenths as singletons. The specimen comprised peripheral blood, sampled on day 0 of AZD1222 vaccination. The receptors stem from an adult in good health. Each CDR3 is given with its conserved first and last residue. The D gene is left open where the match is weak. Size tells how often a clone was seen (once, few, many) or the class of an expanded clone, and some rows leave it out.

V	D	size	J	DNA	CDR3
TRBV30	.	once	TRBJ2-7	TGTGCCTGGAGTCCATTCCACGAGCAGTACTTC	CAWSPFHEQYF
TRBV13	.	.	TRBJ2-7	TGTGCCAGCAGCGGATCCCCCCCCCAGGGCTCCTACGAGCAGTACTTC	CASSGSPPQGSYEQYF
TRBV9	TRBD1	.	TRBJ1-4	TGTGCCAGCAGCGTAGGCGACAGGGCAGGGACTAATGAAAAACTGTTTTTT	CASSVGDRAGTNEKLFF
TRBV5-1	.	.	TRBJ1-2	TGCGCCAGCAGCCCCGGTAATTTGCAGGGGAACTATGGCTACACCTTC	CASSPGNLQGNYGYTF
TRBV5-4	.	.	TRBJ1-1	TGTGCCAGCAGCTTTGACGGGAACACTGAAGCTTTCTTT	CASSFDGNTEAFF
TRBV19	TRBD1	.	TRBJ1-1	TGTGCCAGTAGTCAGGGACAGACCAACACTGAAGCTTTCTTT	CASSQGQTNTEAFF
TRBV6-5	.	.	TRBJ1-1	TGTGCCAGTTCGACGCAGGGGAACACTGAAGCTTTCTTT	CASSTQGNTEAFF
TRBV10-3	.	.	TRBJ2-3	TGTGCCATCAGTGAGTTGGATACGCAGTATTTT	CAISELDTQYF
TRBV7-8	TRBD1	.	TRBJ1-5	TGTGCCAGCAGCCTCCAGGGGGGACCCCGTCAGCCCCAGCATTTT	CASSLQGGPRQPQHF
TRBV28	.	.	TRBJ1-2	TGTGCCAGCAGTTTCTTTCAGGGAGGCCGCCGAGGCTACACCTTC	CASSFFQGGRRGYTF
TRBV2	TRBD1	.	TRBJ1-2	TGTGCCAGCAGTCGGGACAGTACTAACTATGGCTACACCTTC	CASSRDSTNYGYTF
TRBV27	.	.	TRBJ2-7	TGTGCCAGCAGTTTATCTGTCAGGCTCTCCTACGAGCAGTACTTC	CASSLSVRLSYEQYF
TRBV27	.	.	TRBJ2-3	TGTGCCAGCAATCCACAGGGTAGCACAGATACGCAGTATTTT	CASNPQGSTDTQYF
TRBV5-4	TRBD1	.	TRBJ1-1	TGTGCCAGCAGCTTCGGTCGGAGGGGGCTGAACACTGAAGCTTTCTTT	CASSFGRRGLNTEAFF
TRBV24-1	.	few	TRBJ2-7	TGTGCCACCAGTGATTTGACGGACGAGCAGTACTTC	CATSDLTDEQYF
TRBV2	TRBD1	.	TRBJ1-1	TGTGCCAGCAGGGATCTCAGGGGGCCCGTTGGATACACTGAAGCTTTCTTT	CASRDLRGPVGYTEAFF
TRBV7-2	TRBD1	.	TRBJ2-2	TGTGCCAGCAGCTGGACAGGGGGCAACACCGGGGAGCTGTTTTTT	CASSWTGGNTGELFF
TRBV7-3	.	.	TRBJ1-6	TGTGCCAGCAGCTTTGACCGTAGGAATTCACCCCTCCACTTT	CASSFDRRNSPLHF
TRBV2	TRBD1	few	TRBJ1-2	TGTGCCAGCAGTGGTCAGGGGGGATATGGCTACACCTTC	CASSGQGGYGYTF
TRBV5-1	.	.	TRBJ2-5	TGCGCCAGCAGCTTCTCGACAGAAGAGACCCAGTACTTC	CASSFSTEETQYF
TRBV5-5	TRBD1	once	TRBJ1-6	TGTGCCAGCAGCAAACAGGGGGATTCACCCCTCCACTTT	CASSKQGDSPLHF
TRBV27	.	.	TRBJ1-2	TGTGCCAGCAGTGCGGACGGCTATGGCTACACCTTC	CASSADGYGYTF
TRBV4-1	TRBD1	.	TRBJ1-5	TGCGCCAGCAGCCAAGCCTTACAGGGGGCCTTTCAGCCCCAGCATTTT	CASSQALQGAFQPQHF
TRBV2	.	.	TRBJ1-2	TGTGCCAGCACGGGGGAGGGTGGCTACACCTTC	CASTGEGGYTF
TRBV19	.	.	TRBJ1-2	TGTGCCAGTAGTACCTCTCTATTACCAGGCGGCTATGGCTACACCTTC	CASSTSLLPGGYGYTF
TRBV5-5	TRBD1	.	TRBJ1-1	TGTGCCAGCAGCAGGACAGGGGGCTCGACCTTGAACACTGAAGCTTTCTTT	CASSRTGGSTLNTEAFF
TRBV3-1/TRBV3-2	TRBD2	.	TRBJ2-7	TGTGCCAGCAGCCGACCGGGGGAGGGAGAATACGAGCAGTACTTC	CASSRPGEGEYEQYF
TRBV7-9	TRBD1	once	TRBJ2-7	TGTGCCAGCACCACCGCCGGGACAGGTGCCTACGAGCAGTACTTC	CASTTAGTGAYEQYF
TRBV18	TRBD1	.	TRBJ1-2	TGTGCCAGCTCACGAAGAGACAGGGCTGACTATGGCTACACCTTC	CASSRRDRADYGYTF
TRBV28	.	.	TRBJ1-5	TGTGCCAGCAGCACGGTCAGCACAATTAATCAGCCCCAGCATTTT	CASSTVSTINQPQHF
TRBV13	TRBD2	few	TRBJ2-2	TGTGCCAGCAGATTAAATCCGGGACTCGCGGGGGGGCAACGGAACGGGGAGCTGTTTTTT	CASRLNPGLAGGQRNGELFF
TRBV7-9	.	.	TRBJ2-7	TGTGCCAGCAGCTCCCGGACGGGAGCCTACGAGCAGTACTTC	CASSSRTGAYEQYF
TRBV15	.	.	TRBJ2-5	TGTGCCACCAGCAGATCCCTGGGGGGCCGGGAGACCCAGTACTTC	CATSRSLGGRETQYF
TRBV9	.	.	TRBJ1-1	TGTGCCAGCAGCTCCGGCACGAACACTGAAGCTTTCTTT	CASSSGTNTEAFF
TRBV10-3	.	.	TRBJ1-3	TGTGCCATCAGTGATCCCGGGGGGGCCTCTGGAAACACCATATATTTT	CAISDPGGASGNTIYF
TRBV5-1	.	.	TRBJ1-3	TGCGCCAGCAGCTTCTCCGGAGAGGGAAACACCATATATTTT	CASSFSGEGNTIYF
TRBV10-3	.	.	TRBJ2-5	TGTGCCATCAGTGAGTCCGGGTTTGGGGCGTACCAAGAGACCCAGTACTTC	CAISESGFGAYQETQYF
TRBV27	.	.	TRBJ2-7	TGTGCCAGCAGTACGTCAAGGGTTCGGATGCCCTACGAGCAGTACTTC	CASSTSRVRMPYEQYF
TRBV6-5	.	.	TRBJ2-4	TGTGCCAGCAGTTACTCTCAGGCCCGAGCCAAAAACATTCAGTACTTC	CASSYSQARAKNIQYF
TRBV5-1	TRBD1	once	TRBJ1-6	TGCGCCAGCAGCTTGGCCCAGGGGGCCAATTCACCCCTCCACTTT	CASSLAQGANSPLHF
TRBV28	TRBD1	few	TRBJ1-2	TGTGCCAGCAGCCCAGGGGAGGGGGCTATTGTGGTATATGGCTACACCTTC	CASSPGEGAIVVYGYTF
TRBV7-5	.	.	TRBJ2-7	TGTGTCAGAAGCTTAGAGACGGACGGCTACGAGCAGTACTTC	CVRSLETDGYEQYF
TRBV13	TRBD2	.	TRBJ2-7	TGTGCCAGCACTGGACTAGCGGGACGCGAGCAGTACTTC	CASTGLAGREQYF
TRBV27	TRBD1	.	TRBJ1-2	TGTGCCAGCCGATCTGGACAGGGTAACTATGGCTACACCTTC	CASRSGQGNYGYTF
TRBV7-3	.	.	TRBJ1-5	TGTGCCAGCAGTTCAGATAGCAATCAGCCCCAGCATTTT	CASSSDSNQPQHF
TRBV7-2	TRBD2	.	TRBJ2-3	TGTGCCAGCAGCTCCGCGGGGGGGGTGGATACGCAGTATTTT	CASSSAGGVDTQYF
TRBV19	.	.	TRBJ2-1	TGTGCCAGTAGTCCCGATTATCTAGGGGATGAGCAGTTCTTC	CASSPDYLGDEQFF
TRBV5-1	.	.	TRBJ2-3	TGCGCCAGCTTCTCCTATCCGGGGCAGCCCGATACGCAGTATTTT	CASFSYPGQPDTQYF
TRBV30	.	.	TRBJ1-5	TGTGCCTGGAGTGTATTAGGCAATCAGCCCCAGCATTTT	CAWSVLGNQPQHF
TRBV30	.	.	TRBJ2-7	TGTGCCTGGAGTTCCAACGGGCGGCACGAGCAGTACTTC	CAWSSNGRHEQYF
TRBV7-2	.	.	TRBJ1-5	TGTGCCAGCAGCTTAGCGGGAGGTAACACTTTAGCCCAGCATTTT	CASSLAGGNTLAQHF
TRBV24-1	.	.	TRBJ2-7	TGTGCCACCAGTGATTTGCTAGGCTACGAGCAGTACTTC	CATSDLLGYEQYF
TRBV6-1	.	few	TRBJ1-5	TGTGCCAGCAGTGAAGCTGGGCAGGGTGGGAACTCCAGGGATTTT	CASSEAGQGGNSRDF
TRBV6-6	.	.	TRBJ1-5	TGTGCCAGCAGTTACGTCCCAGATAGCAATCAGCCCCAGCATTTT	CASSYVPDSNQPQHF
TRBV5-1	.	.	TRBJ2-2	TGCGCCAGCAGCTTACAGGGCTACACCGGGGAGCTGTTTTTT	CASSLQGYTGELFF
TRBV18	TRBD2	.	TRBJ2-5	TGTGCCAGCTCACCACGGGGAGGGGAAGCAGAGACCCAGTACTTC	CASSPRGGEAETQYF